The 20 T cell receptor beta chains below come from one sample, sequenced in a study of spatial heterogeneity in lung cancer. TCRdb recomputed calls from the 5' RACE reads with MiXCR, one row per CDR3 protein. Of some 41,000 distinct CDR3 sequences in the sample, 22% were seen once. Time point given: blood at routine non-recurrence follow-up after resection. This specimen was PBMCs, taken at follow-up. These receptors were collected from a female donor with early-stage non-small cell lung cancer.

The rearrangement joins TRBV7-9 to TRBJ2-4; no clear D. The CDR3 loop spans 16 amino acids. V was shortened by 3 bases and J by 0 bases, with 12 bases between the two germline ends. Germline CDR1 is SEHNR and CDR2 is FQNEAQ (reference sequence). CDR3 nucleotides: TGTGCCAGCAGCTTCGGGTTAGGGCTAGCCAAAAACATTCAGTACTTC. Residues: CASSFGLGLAKNIQYF.

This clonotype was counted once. CDR3 protein: CSAEDRGSSEKLFF. The CDR3 nucleotides read TGCAGTGCAGAGGACAGGGGGTCAAGTGAAAAACTGTTTTTT. This chain connects TRBV20-1 to TRBJ1-4; 10 positions agree with TRBD1. The junction had 8 bases not matched to a gene; V was cut back by 6 bases and J by 7 bases. Per the germline V gene, CDR1 is DFQATT and CDR2 is SNEGSKA (reference sequence). The CDR3 has 14 residues.

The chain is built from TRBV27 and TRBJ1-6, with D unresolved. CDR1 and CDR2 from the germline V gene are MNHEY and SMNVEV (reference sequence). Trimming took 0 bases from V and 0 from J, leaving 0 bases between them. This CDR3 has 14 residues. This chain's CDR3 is CASSLSSYNSPLHF. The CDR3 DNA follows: TGTGCCAGCAGTTTATCCTCCTATAATTCACCCCTCCACTTT.

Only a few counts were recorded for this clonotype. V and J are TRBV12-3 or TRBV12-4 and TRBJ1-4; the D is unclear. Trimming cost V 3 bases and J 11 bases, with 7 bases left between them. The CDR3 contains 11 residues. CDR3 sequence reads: CASSFAEKLFF. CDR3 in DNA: TGTGCCAGCAGTTTTGCAGAGAAACTGTTTTTT.

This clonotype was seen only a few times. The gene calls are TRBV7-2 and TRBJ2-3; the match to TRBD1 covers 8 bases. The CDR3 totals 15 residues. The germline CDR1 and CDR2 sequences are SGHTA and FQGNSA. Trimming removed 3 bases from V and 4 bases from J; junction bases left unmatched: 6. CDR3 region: CASSFRGQGADTQYF. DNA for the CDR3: TGTGCCAGCAGCTTCCGAGGACAGGGCGCAGATACGCAGTATTTT.

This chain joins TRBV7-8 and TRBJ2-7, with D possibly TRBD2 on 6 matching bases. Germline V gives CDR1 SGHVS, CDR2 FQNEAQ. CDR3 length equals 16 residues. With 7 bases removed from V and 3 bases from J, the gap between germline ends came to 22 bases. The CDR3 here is CASTHYRVERVYEQYF. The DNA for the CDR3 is TGTGCCAGCACTCATTATAGGGTCGAGCGGGTCTACGAGCAGTACTTC.

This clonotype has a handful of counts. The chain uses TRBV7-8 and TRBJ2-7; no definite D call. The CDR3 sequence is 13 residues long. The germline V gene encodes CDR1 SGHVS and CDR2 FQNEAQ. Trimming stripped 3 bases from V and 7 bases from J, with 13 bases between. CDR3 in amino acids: CASSFDVVEEQYV. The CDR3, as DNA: TGTGCCAGCAGCTTCGACGTCGTAGAGGAGCAGTACGTC.

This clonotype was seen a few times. Written as DNA, the CDR3 is TGTGCCAGCATCCCTTGGATCGGGACTAGCAGAAATGAGCAGTTCTTC. This encodes CASIPWIGTSRNEQFF. The V call is TRBV12-3 or TRBV12-4, the J call TRBJ2-1; TRBD2 agrees at 9 bases. This CDR3 contains 16 residues. With 7 bases clipped from V and 7 bases from J, the junction kept 14 bases outside the gene matches.

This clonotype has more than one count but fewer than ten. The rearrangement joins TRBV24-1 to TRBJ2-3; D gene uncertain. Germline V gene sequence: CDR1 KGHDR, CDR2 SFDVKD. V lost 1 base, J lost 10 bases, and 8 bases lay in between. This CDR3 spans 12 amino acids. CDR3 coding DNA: TGTGCCACCAGTGATTTCTGGGGTTCGCAGTATTTT. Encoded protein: CATSDFWGSQYF.

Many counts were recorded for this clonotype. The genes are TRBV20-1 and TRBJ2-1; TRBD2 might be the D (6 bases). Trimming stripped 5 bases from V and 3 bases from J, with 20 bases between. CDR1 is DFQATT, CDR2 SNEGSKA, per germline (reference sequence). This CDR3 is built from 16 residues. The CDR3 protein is CSALGPWGSGYNEQFF. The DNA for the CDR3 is TGCAGTGCTTTAGGCCCCTGGGGTAGCGGCTACAATGAGCAGTTCTTC.

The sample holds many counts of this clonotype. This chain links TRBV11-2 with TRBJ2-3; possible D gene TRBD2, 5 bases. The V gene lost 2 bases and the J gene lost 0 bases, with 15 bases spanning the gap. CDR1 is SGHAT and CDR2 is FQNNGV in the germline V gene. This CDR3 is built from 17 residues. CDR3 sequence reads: CASSLRGEGSSTDTQYF. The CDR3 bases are TGTGCCAGCAGCTTACGGGGTGAGGGCTCTAGCACAGATACGCAGTATTTT.

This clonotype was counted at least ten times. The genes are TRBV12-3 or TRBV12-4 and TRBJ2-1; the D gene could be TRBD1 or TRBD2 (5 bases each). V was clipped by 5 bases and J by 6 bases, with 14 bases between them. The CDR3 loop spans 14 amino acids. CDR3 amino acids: CASSARDPTNEQFF. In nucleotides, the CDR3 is TGTGCCAGCAGTGCCCGGGACCCAACCAATGAGCAGTTCTTC.

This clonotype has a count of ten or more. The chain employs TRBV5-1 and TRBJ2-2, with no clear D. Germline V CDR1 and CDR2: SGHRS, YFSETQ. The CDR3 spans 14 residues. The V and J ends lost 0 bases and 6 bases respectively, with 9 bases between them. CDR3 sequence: CASSLDSSAGELFF. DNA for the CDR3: TGCGCCAGCAGCTTGGATAGTAGTGCCGGGGAGCTGTTTTTT.

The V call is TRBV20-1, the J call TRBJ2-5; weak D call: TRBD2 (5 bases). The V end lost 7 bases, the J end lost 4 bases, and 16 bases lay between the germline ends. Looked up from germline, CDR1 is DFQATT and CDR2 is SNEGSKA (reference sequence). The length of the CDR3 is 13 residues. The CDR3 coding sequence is TGCAGTGTCAGAGCCGAGGGATCAGAGACCCAGTACTTC. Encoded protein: CSVRAEGSETQYF.

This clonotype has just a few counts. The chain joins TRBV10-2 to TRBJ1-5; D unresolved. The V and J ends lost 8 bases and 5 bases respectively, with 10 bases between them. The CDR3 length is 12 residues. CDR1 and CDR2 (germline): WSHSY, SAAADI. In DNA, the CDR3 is TGCGCCAGCGGCAGAAACTATCAGCCCCAGCATTTT. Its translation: CASGRNYQPQHF.

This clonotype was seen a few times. CDR3 amino acids: CASSSLTGTGWQPQHF. The CDR3 region has the DNA TGTGCCAGTAGTTCCCTCACCGGGACAGGGTGGCAACCCCAGCATTTT. The chain carries TRBV19 and TRBJ1-5, with TRBD1 identical over 9 bases. The CDR3 loop spans 16 amino acids. V dropped 5 bases and J dropped 10; count of bases not matched to a gene: 15. Germline V gives CDR1 LNHDA, CDR2 SQIVND (reference sequence).

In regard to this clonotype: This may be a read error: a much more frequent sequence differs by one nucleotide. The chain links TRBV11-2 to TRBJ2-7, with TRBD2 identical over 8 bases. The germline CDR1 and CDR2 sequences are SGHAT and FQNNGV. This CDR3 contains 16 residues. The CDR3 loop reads CDSSQISGTSSYEQYF. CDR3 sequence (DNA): TGTGACAGCAGCCAAATTAGCGGGACTAGCTCCTACGAGCAGTACTTC. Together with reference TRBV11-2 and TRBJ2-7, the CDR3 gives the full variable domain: EAGVAQSPRYKIIEKRQSVAFWCNPISGHATLYWYQQILGQGPKLLIQFQNNGVVDDSQLPKDRFSAERLKGVDSTLKIQPAKLEDSAVYLCDSSQISGTSSYEQYFGPGTRLTVT.

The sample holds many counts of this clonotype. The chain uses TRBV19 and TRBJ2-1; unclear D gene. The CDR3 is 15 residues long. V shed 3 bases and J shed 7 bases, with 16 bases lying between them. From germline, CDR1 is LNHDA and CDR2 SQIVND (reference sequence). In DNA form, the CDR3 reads TGTGCCAGTAGTATTCATATGTTACTCGGGAATGAGCAGTTCTTC. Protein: CASSIHMLLGNEQFF.

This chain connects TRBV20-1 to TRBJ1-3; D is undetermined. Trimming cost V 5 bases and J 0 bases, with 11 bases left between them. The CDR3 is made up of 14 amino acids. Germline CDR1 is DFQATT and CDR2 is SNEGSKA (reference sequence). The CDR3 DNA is TGCAGTGCTGCCCAACCGTACTCTGGAAACACCATATATTTT. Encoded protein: CSAAQPYSGNTIYF.

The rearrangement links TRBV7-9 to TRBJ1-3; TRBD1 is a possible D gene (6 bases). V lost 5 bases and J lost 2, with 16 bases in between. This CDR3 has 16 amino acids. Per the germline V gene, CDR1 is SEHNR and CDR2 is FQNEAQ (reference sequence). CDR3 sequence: CASSPRGNRAGNTIYF. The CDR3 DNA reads TGTGCCAGCAGCCCTAGGGGGAACAGGGCTGGAAACACCATATATTTT.